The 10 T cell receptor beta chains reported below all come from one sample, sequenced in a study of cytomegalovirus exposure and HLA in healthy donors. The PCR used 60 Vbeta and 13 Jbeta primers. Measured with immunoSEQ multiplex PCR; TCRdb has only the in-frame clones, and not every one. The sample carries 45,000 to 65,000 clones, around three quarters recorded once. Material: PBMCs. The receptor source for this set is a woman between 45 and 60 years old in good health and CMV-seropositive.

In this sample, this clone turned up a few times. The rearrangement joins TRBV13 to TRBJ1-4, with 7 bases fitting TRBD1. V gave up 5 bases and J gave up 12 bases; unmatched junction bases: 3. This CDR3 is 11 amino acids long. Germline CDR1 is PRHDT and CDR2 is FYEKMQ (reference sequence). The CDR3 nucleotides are TGTGCCAGCAGCGGGGGACAGCAACTGTTTTTT. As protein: CASSGGQQLFF.

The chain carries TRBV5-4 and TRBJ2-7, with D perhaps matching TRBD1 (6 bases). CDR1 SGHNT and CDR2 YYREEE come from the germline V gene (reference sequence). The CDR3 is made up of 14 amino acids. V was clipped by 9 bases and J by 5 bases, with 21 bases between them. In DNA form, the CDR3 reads TGTGCCACCACCAGGGGCCTTCCAGGAAACGAGCAGTACTTC. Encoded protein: CATTRGLPGNEQYF.

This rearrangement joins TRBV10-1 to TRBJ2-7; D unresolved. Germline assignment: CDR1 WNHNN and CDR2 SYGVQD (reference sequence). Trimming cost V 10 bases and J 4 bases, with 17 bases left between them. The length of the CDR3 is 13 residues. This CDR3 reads CANHLGLYYEQYF. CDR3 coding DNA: TGCGCCAACCACCTCGGTCTTTATTACGAGCAGTACTTC.

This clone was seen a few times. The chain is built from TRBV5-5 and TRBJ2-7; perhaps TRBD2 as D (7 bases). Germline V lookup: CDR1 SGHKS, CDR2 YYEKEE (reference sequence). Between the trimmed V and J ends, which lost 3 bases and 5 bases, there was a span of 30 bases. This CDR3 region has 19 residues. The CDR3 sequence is CASSSRAPWGAGHPNEQYF. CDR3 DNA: TGTGCCAGCAGCTCCAGGGCCCCATGGGGAGCGGGACATCCCAACGAGCAGTACTTC.

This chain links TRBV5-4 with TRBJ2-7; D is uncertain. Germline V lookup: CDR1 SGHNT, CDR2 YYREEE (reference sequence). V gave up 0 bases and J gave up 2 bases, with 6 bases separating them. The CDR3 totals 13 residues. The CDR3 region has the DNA TGTGCCAGCAGCTTGGGGCCAGCCTACGAGCAGTACTTC. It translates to CASSLGPAYEQYF.

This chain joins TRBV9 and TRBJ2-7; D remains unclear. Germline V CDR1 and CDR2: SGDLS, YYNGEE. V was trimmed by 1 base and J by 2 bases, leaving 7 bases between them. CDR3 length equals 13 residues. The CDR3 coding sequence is TGTGCCAGCAGCGTAACTCAAACCTACGAGCAGTACTTC. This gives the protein CASSVTQTYEQYF. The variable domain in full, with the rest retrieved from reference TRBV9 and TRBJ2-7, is DSGVTQTPKHLITATGQRVTLRCSPRSGDLSVYWYQQSLDQGLQFLIQYYNGEERAKGNILERFSAQQFPDLHSELNLSSLELGDSALYFCASSVTQTYEQYFGPGTRLTVT.

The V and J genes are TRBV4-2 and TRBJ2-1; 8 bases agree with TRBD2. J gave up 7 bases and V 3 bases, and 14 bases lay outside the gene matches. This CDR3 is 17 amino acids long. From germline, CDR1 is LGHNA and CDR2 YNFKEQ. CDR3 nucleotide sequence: TGTGCCAGCAGCCAGGCGTCAACGGGACTAGTCGGTAATGAGCAGTTCTTC. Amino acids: CASSQASTGLVGNEQFF.

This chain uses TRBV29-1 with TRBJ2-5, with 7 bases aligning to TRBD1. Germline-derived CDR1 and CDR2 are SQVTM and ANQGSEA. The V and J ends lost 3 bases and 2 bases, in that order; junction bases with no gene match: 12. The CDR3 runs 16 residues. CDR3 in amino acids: CSVDGTVAIVQETQYF. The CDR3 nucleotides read TGCAGCGTTGATGGGACAGTAGCGATCGTACAAGAGACCCAGTACTTC.

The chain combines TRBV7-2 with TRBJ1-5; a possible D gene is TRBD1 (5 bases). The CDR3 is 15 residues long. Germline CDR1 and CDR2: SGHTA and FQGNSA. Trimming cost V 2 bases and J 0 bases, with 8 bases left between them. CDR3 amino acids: CASSLTRDSNQPQHF. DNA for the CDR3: TGTGCCAGCAGCTTAACCAGGGATAGCAATCAGCCCCAGCATTTT.

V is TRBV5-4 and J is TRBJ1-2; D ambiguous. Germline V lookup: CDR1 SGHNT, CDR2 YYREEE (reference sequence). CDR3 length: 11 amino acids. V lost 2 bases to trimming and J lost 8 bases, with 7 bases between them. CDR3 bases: TGTGCCAGCAGCTTCGGTCAAGGCTACACCTTC. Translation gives CASSFGQGYTF.